This T cell receptor beta chain was captured by sequencing in a study of regulatory T cells in long-lasting Graves disease. Deletions cut 0 bases from V and 3 bases from J, with 5 bases between. Germline values: CDR1 LNHDA, CDR2 SQIVND (reference sequence). The CDR3 is 13 amino acids. According to the study, TCR beta libraries were built with iRepertoire HTBI primers and CDR3-region Arm-PCR. TCRdb re-called the multiplex PCR reads with MiXCR, one entry per CDR3 protein. Of approximately 390,000 distinct CDR3 sequences in the sample, roughly 15% were seen once. Time point noted: newly diagnosed GD, antithyroid drugs for less than 3 months. PBMC-extracted RNA yielded the TCR library. These same records also appear under a second study, on T cells in Graves' hyperthyroidism and ophthalmopathy. This second study notes: Absence of ophthalmopathy progression within 18 months defined stable Graves' hyperthyroidism.

The clonotype was recovered from a woman aged 18-29 years with Graves disease. Sequenced material: peripheral blood mononuclear cells (PBMCs), taken at new diagnosis, from a patient treated with antithyroid drugs. The V call is TRBV19, the J call TRBJ1-1, with D unresolved. As DNA, the CDR3 is TGTGCCAGTAGTATAGACGTGGACACTGAAGCTTTCTTT. It translates to CASSIDVDTEAFF. The full variable domain, with the rest looked up from reference TRBV19 and TRBJ1-1, is DGGITQSPKYLFRKEGQNVTLSCEQNLNHDAMYWYRQDPGQGLRLIYYSQIVNDFQKGDIAEGYSVSREKKESFPLTVTSAQKNPTAFYLCASSIDVDTEAFFGQGTRLTVV.